Presented here are 2 T cell receptor beta chains from one specimen sequenced in a study of shared clonotypes between healthy human individuals (TCRdb year 2020). Library method: the immunoSEQ multiplex PCR assay. The source is immuneACCESS, and TCRdb retained only in-frame sequences with V and J called. Part of the clones is not carried over; for the studies checked, unresolved V genes explain less than half of this, and the remainder is unexplained. This sample comprises a few million clones, approximately 90% of them detected only once. The ten most abundant clones make up over 0.12% of the sample. Sequencing used naive CD4+ T cells sorted from blood. Read against the paper, the sample's cell subset or site label means: CD45RA+ positively selected. These receptors came from a man in his late teens or twenties in good health.

The gene calls are TRBV2 and TRBJ2-6; D is ambiguous. CDR1 and CDR2 from the germline V gene are SNHLY and FYNNEI. CDR3 length: 17 residues. Trimming removed 5 bases at V and 0 bases at J, with 14 bases between. In DNA form, the CDR3 reads TGTGCCAGCAGTCCCGGCAGAGGTTACTCTGGGGCCAACGTCCTGACTTTC. Translated, it gives CASSPGRGYSGANVLTF.

Concerning this clone: Other DNA sequences from this sample encode an identical CDR3 as well. As DNA, the CDR3 is TGTGCCATCAGTGATCAGGGGGCAACAGATACGCAGTATTTT. It translates to CAISDQGATDTQYF. The rearrangement uses TRBV10-3 and TRBJ2-3; 8 nucleotides agree with TRBD1. Trimming at V came to 3 bases and at J to 3 bases, leaving 2 bases not matched to a gene. This CDR3 has 14 residues. Germline V gives CDR1 ENHRY, CDR2 SYGVKD.